What follows is one TCR beta chain and its context. Its antigen remains unidentified. Base qualities are not at hand, and no much larger clone is one base apart. Trimming leaves V shorter by 5 bases and J shorter by 0 bases, with the junction holding 5 bases beyond the gene matches. Inclusive of the bounding cysteine and phenylalanine, the CDR3 is 16 residues long. The CDR3 DNA has 48 bases and is translated from base 1. In the germline V gene (reference sequence), CDR1 corresponds to LGHDT and CDR2 to YNNKEL. The sample is drawn from a study of vaccination effects on CD4 cells after COVID-19 (dated by TCRdb to the early 2020s). In the study overall: Across the study, the median time from the second dose to post-vaccine sampling was 72 days (range 14 to 241). The Oncomine TCR Beta short-read assay on an Illumina iSeq 100 was used to sequence cultures from other donors in the study. Altogether, some ten COVID-19 convalescent patients and a few SARS-CoV-2-naive healthy vaccine recipients made up the full study. The study compared SARS-CoV-2 spike-specific CD4+ TCR repertoires before and after mRNA vaccination in COVID-19 convalescent patients and infection-naive vaccine recipients. Broad study findings and their caveats: At late post-vaccination timepoints, both infection-induced and vaccine-induced clones showed marked clonal contraction, consistent with waning T cell responses. Limitations of the study were the small number of convalescent patients and the absence of early post-infection timepoints. In healthy vaccine recipients, vaccine-induced clones were almost all SARS-CoV-2 mono-reactive, with only 1 of 255 being cross-reactive with common cold coronaviruses.

The receptor library was made with the immunoSEQ multiplex PCR assay. DNA from the cultured, isolated CD4+ T cells was subjected to TCR beta CDR3 sequencing. The study's own analysis went as follows. Non-productive TCR sequences were removed and reads were trimmed to the CDR3 region, keeping CDR3s of at least 7 amino acids. Antigen-specific clonotypes were identified with the MANAFEST web app by comparing expansion in peptide wells against reference cultures. To count as positive, a clone had to show expansion at FDR<0.05 compared with the reference and with all other wells, an odds ratio above 5, and a frequency above 0.1% in two replicate wells. A clonotype was defined as cross-reactive if the clonotype was significantly expanded both in SARS-CoV-2 spike wells and in at least one common cold coronavirus spike condition. Using the stringdist R package, CDR3 similarity was measured by Levenshtein distance, and unrooted trees were constructed with ape in R 3.6.1. Not all clones reach the TCRdb copy of this immuneACCESS table, which keeps in-frame sequences only. Checked studies attribute under half of the gap to unresolved V genes and leave the rest unexplained. The DNA gave D and trimming, while V, J and clone size come from that table. This sample has some 40,000 clones in its table, and approximately 80% of those were observed once. The ten largest clonotypes hold roughly 2% of the sample.

To identify antigen-specific CD4+ T cell clonotypes by their expansion, the ViraFEST assay first stimulated PBMC with viral peptide pools and then applied TCR sequencing. After about 9 days of culture, CD4+ T cells were isolated with the EasySep CD4+ T cell isolation kit. Two doses of either the BNT162b2 or the mRNA-1273 mRNA SARS-CoV-2 vaccine were administered to participants. None of the healthy vaccine recipients had a prior SARS-CoV-2 infection, which was confirmed by nucleocapsid antibody tests that came back negative both before and after vaccination. Roughly 2 million PBMC per well were cultured in IMDM with roughly 5% human AB serum, 10 IU/ml IL-2 and gentamicin, plus 10 ug/ml peptides. On days 3 and 7, half of the culture medium was replaced with fresh IL-2-containing medium. Unless noted otherwise, every peptide stimulation condition was cultured in triplicate wells. PBMC were separated from whole blood using Ficoll-Paque Plus gradient centrifugation and were then either cryopreserved at -140C or used fresh. The overlapping peptide pools covered the spike proteins of SARS-CoV-2 as well as those of the common cold coronaviruses HCoV-NL63, HCoV-OC43 and HCoV-229E. The QIAamp micro DNA kit was used to extract genomic DNA from the cultured CD4+ T cells.

The material was CD4+ T cells from PBMCs cultured with HCoV-NL63 spike peptides, obtained after COVID-19 vaccination. Interpreted using the paper, the cell subset or site label stands for: HCoV-NL63 spike overlapping peptide pool stimulation. This receptor chain uses TRBV3-1 (or the pseudogene TRBV3-2) and TRBJ1-1, with TRBD1 matching 11 junction bases. The TCR comes from a human donor who received a COVID-19 vaccine. Some clones in this sample may be carry-over from other donors' samples. This receptor carries the CDR3 CASSARDRGLNTEAFF. The bases read TGTGCCAGCAGCGCCCGGGACAGGGGGTTGAACACTGAAGCTTTCTTT.